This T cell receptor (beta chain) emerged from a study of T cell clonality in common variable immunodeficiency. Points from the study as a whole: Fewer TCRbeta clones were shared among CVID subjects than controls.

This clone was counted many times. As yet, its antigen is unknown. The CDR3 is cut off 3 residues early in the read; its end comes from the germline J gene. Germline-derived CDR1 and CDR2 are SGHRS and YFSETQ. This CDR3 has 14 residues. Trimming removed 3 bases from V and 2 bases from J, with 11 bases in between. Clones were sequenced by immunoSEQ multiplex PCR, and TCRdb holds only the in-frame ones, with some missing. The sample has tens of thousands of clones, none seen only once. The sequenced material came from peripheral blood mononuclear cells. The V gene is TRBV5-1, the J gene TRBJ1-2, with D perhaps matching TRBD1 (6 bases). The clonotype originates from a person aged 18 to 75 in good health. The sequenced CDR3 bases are TGCGCCAGCAGCTCGTCAACAGGGAACTATGGC. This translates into CASSSSTGNYG. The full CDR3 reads CASSSSTGNYGYTF.